This entry is about one TCR beta chain. TCRdb's copy holds only in-frame clones and misses some; the assay was immunoSEQ multiplex PCR. The sample has around 99,000 clones, around 84% seen once. This entry belongs to a study of blood T cell repertoires in COVID-19. Germline assignment: CDR1 LNHDA and CDR2 SQIVND (reference sequence). The CDR3 has 16 residues. V was cut by 4 bases and J by 2 bases, with 16 bases left in between. This TCR was sampled from an elderly woman with active or convalescent COVID-19. The rearrangement links TRBV19 to TRBJ2-3; tentative D call: TRBD2 (6 bases). Specimen: peripheral blood. The CDR3 coding sequence is TGTGCCAGTAGTAGGAATCTAGCGCTCATCACAGATACGCAGTATTTT. Amino acid sequence: CASSRNLALITDTQYF.